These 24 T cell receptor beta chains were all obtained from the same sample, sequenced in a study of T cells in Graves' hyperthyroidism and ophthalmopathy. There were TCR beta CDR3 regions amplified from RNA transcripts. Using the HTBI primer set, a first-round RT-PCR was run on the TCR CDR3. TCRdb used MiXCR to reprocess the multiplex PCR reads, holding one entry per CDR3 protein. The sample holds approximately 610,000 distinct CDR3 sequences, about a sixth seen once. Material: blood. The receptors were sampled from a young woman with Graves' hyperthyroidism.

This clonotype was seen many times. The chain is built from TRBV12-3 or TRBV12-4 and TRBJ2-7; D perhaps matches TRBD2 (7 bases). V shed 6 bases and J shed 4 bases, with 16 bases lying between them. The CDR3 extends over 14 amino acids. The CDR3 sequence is CASSRSGGVYEQYF. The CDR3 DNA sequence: TGTGCCAGCAGCCGCTCGGGGGGCGTTTACGAGCAGTACTTC.

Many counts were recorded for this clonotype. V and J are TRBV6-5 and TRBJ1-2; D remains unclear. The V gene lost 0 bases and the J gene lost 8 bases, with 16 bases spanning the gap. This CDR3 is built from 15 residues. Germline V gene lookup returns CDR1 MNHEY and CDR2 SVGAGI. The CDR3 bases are TGTGCCAGCAGTTACTCGAGCGGCCAGGTCGCCGGCTACACCTTC. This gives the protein CASSYSSGQVAGYTF.

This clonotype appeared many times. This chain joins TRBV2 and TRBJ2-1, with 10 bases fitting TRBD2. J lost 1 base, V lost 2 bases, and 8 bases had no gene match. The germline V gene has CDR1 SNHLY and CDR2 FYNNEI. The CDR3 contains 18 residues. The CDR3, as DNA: TGTGCCAGCAGTGAATTGGCTAGCGGGAGCGGATCCTACAATGAGCAGTTCTTC. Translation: CASSELASGSGSYNEQFF.

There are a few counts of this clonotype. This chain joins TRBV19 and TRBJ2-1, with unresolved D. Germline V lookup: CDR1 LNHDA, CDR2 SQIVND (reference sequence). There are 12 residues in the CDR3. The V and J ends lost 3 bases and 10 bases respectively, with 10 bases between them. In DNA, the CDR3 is TGTGCCAGTAGTATCACGGGTAAAGAGCAGTTCTTC. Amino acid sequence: CASSITGKEQFF.

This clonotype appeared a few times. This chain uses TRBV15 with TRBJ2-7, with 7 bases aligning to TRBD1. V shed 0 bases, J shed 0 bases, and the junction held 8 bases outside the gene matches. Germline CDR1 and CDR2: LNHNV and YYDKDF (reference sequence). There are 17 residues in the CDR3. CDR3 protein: CATSRDRWGQSSYEQYF. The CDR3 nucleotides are TGTGCCACCAGCAGAGATCGTTGGGGACAGAGCTCCTACGAGCAGTACTTC.

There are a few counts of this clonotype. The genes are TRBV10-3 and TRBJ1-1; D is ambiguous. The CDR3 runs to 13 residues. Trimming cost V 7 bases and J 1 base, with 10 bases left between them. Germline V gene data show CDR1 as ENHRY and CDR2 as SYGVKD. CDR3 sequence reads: CAIIMDGNTEAFF. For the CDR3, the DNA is TGTGCCATCATAATGGACGGGAACACTGAAGCTTTCTTT.

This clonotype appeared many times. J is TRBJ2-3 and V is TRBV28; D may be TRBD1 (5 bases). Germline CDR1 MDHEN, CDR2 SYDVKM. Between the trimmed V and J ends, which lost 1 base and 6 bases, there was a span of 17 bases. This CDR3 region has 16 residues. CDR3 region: CASSLFPDRSSDTQYF. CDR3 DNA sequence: TGTGCCAGCAGTTTATTCCCCGACAGATCCTCGGATACGCAGTATTTT.

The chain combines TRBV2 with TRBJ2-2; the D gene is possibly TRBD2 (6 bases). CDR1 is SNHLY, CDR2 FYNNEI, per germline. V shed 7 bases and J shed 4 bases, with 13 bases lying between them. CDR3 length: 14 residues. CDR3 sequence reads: CASKFTSFTGELFF. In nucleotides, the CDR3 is TGTGCCAGCAAGTTCACTAGCTTCACCGGGGAGCTGTTTTTT.

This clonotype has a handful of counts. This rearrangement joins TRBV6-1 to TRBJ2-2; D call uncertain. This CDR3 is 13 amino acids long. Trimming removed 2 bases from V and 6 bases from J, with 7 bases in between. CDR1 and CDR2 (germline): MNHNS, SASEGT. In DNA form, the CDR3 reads TGTGCCAGCAGTGAATTTGGGGCCGGGGAGCTGTTTTTT. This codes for CASSEFGAGELFF.

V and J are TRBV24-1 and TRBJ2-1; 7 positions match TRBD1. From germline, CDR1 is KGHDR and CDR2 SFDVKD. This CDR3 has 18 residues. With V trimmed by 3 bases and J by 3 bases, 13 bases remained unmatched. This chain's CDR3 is CATSDLHSSRQGYNEQFF. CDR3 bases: TGTGCCACCAGTGATCTACACTCTAGCAGACAGGGCTACAATGAGCAGTTCTTC.

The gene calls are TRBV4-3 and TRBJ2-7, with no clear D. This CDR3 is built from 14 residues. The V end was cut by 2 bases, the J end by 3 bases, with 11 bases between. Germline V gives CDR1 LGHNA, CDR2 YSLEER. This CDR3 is CASSQFGGGYEQYF. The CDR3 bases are TGCGCCAGCAGCCAATTCGGCGGTGGCTACGAGCAGTACTTC.

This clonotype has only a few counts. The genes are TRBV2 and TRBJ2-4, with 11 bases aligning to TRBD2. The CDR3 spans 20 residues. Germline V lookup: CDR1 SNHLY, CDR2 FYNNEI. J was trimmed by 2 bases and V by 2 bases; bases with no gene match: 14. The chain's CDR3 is CASSEYLAGGFMGPKNIQYF. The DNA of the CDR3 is TGTGCCAGCAGTGAATACTTAGCGGGAGGGTTTATGGGCCCCAAAAACATTCAGTACTTC.

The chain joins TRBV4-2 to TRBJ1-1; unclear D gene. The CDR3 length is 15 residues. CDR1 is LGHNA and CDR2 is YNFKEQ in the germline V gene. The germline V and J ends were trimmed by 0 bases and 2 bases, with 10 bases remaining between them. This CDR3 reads CASSQEGIGNTEAFF. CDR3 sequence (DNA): TGTGCCAGCAGCCAAGAGGGGATAGGAAACACTGAAGCTTTCTTT.

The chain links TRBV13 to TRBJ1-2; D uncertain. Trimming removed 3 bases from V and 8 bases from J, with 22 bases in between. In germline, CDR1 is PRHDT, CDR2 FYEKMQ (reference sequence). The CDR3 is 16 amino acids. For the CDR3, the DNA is TGTGCCAGCAGCTTCGGGCGGGCCCCCGTCTCAATCGGCTACACCTTC. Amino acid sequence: CASSFGRAPVSIGYTF.

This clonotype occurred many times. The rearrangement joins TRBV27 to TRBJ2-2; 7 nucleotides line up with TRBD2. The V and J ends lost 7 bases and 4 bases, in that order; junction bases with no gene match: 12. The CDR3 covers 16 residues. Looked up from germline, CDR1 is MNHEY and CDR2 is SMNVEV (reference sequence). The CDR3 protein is CASTLSGGSSTGELFF. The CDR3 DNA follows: TGTGCCAGCACCCTGAGCGGCGGGAGTAGCACCGGGGAGCTGTTTTTT.

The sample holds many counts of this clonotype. CDR3 sequence reads: CASSARQATKSQPQHF. CDR3 coding DNA: TGTGCCAGCAGTGCCCGACAGGCGACCAAGAGTCAGCCCCAGCATTTT. The chain uses TRBV12-3 or TRBV12-4 and TRBJ1-5, with a tentative D call TRBD1 (6 bases). The CDR3 runs 16 residues. Trimming removed 5 bases from V and 6 bases from J, with 20 bases in between.

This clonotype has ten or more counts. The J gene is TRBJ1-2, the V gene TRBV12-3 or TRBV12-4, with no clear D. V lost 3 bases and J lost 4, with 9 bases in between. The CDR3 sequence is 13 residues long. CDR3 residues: CASSFTASYGYTF. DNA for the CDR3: TGTGCCAGCAGTTTCACAGCCTCCTATGGCTACACCTTC.

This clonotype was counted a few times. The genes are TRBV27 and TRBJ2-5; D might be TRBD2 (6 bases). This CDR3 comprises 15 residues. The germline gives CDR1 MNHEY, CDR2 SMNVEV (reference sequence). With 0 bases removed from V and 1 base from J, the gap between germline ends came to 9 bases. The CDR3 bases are TGTGCCAGCAGTTTATCAGGAGGGTTCCAAGAGACCCAGTACTTC. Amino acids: CASSLSGGFQETQYF.

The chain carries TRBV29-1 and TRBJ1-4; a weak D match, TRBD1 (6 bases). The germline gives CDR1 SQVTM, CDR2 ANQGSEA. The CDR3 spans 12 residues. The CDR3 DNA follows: TGCTCCATTCGGGGGCTTAATGAAAAACTGTTTTTT. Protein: CSIRGLNEKLFF.

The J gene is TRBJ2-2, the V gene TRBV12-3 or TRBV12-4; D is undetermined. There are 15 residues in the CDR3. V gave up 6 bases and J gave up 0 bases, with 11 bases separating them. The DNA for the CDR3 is TGTGCCAGCAGCTTGTTGGGCCCGAACACCGGGGAGCTGTTTTTT. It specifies CASSLLGPNTGELFF.

The CDR3 DNA reads TGTGCCAGCAGTTATAATTTGTTGGGGCTGGGGGACATTCAGTACTTC. It is translated as CASSYNLLGLGDIQYF. The gene calls are TRBV6-1 and TRBJ2-4; the D call may be TRBD1 or TRBD2 (5 bases each). V shed 5 bases and J shed 8 bases, with 22 bases lying between them. CDR1 and CDR2 from the germline V gene are MNHNS and SASEGT. The CDR3 has 16 amino acids.

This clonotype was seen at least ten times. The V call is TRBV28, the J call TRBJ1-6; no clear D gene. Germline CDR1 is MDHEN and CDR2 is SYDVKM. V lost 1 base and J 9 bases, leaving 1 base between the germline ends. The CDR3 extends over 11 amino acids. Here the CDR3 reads CASSLSSPLHF. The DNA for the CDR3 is TGTGCCAGCAGTTTATCTTCACCCCTCCACTTT.

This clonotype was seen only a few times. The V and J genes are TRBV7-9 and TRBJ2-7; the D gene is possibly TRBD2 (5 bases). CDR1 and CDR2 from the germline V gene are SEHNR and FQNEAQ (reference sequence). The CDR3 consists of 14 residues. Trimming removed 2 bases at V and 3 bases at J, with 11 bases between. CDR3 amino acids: CASSLLESGYEQYF. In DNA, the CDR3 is TGTGCCAGCAGCTTATTGGAAAGCGGCTACGAGCAGTACTTC.

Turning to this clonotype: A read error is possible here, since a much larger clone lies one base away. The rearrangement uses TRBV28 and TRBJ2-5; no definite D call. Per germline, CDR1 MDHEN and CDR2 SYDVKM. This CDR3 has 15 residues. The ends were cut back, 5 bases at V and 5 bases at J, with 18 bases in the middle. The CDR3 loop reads CASSRLQATSETQYF. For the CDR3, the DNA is TGTGCCAGCAGTCGCCTCCAGGCTACGAGTGAGACCCAGTACTTC.